This is a list of T cell receptor beta chains from one sample in a study of blood T cell repertoires in COVID-19. Some clones are missing from TCRdb's copy, which holds only in-frame ones; the method was immunoSEQ multiplex PCR. The data show roughly 58,000 clones, approximately 88% seen once. Sequenced sample: peripheral blood. The receptor set was obtained from a man aged 70-80 years with active COVID-19. Both conserved end residues are part of each CDR3. The D gene is left open where the match is weak. A row's size may be missing; if present it is once, few, many or a size class.

TRBD1 | TRBJ1-5 | . | TRBV19 | CASRGQNSNQPQHF | TGTGCCAGTAGGGGACAGAATAGCAATCAGCCCCAGCATTTT
TRBD2 | TRBJ2-5 | . | TRBV5-4 | CASSLVLAGGTETQYF | TGTGCCAGCAGCTTGGTATTAGCGGGAGGGACTGAGACCCAGTACTTC
. | TRBJ1-3 | . | TRBV20-1 | CSASSRAAGNTIYF | TGCAGTGCTAGTTCCAGGGCTGCTGGAAACACCATATATTTT
. | TRBJ1-1 | . | TRBV27 | CASSLGRYTEAFF | TGTGCCAGCAGTTTAGGCAGGTATACTGAAGCTTTCTTT
. | TRBJ1-1 | . | TRBV19 | CASSILQGNTEAFF | TGTGCCAGTAGTATCCTACAGGGGAACACTGAAGCTTTCTTT
TRBD2 | TRBJ2-2 | . | TRBV18 | CASSPLAGVSTGELFF | TGTGCCAGCTCACCTTTAGCGGGAGTAAGCACCGGGGAGCTGTTTTTT
TRBD1 | TRBJ2-1 | . | TRBV5-1 | CASSSGQGDVNEQFF | TGCGCCAGCAGCTCGGGACAGGGGGATGTGAATGAGCAGTTCTTC
. | TRBJ2-1 | few | TRBV7-2 | CAAALGSRSNNEQFF | TGTGCCGCTGCACTGGGTAGCAGAAGCAACAATGAGCAGTTCTTC
TRBD2 | TRBJ2-6 | . | TRBV4-2 | CASSQSSGRLSGANVLTF | TGTGCCAGCAGCCAATCTAGCGGGCGCCTCTCTGGGGCCAACGTCCTGACTTTC
. | TRBJ2-3 | . | TRBV5-8 | CASKLSAQVETQYF | TGTGCCAGCAAGCTGTCGGCCCAGGTCGAGACGCAGTATTTT
. | TRBJ1-1 | . | TRBV27 | CASSLSIGANTEAFF | TGTGCCAGCAGTTTATCGATAGGGGCAAACACTGAAGCTTTCTTT